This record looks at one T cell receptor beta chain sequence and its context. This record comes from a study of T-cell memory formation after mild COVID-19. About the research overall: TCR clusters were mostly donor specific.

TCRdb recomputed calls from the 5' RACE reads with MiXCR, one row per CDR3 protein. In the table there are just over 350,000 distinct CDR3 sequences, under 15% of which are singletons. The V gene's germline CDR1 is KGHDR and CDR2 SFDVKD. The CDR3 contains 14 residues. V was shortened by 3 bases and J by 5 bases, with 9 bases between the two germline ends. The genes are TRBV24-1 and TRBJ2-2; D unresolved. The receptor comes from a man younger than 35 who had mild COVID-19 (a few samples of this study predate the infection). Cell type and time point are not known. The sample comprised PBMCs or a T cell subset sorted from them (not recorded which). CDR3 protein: CATSDPSGTGELFF. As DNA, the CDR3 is TGTGCCACCAGTGATCCCTCCGGGACCGGGGAGCTGTTTTTT.